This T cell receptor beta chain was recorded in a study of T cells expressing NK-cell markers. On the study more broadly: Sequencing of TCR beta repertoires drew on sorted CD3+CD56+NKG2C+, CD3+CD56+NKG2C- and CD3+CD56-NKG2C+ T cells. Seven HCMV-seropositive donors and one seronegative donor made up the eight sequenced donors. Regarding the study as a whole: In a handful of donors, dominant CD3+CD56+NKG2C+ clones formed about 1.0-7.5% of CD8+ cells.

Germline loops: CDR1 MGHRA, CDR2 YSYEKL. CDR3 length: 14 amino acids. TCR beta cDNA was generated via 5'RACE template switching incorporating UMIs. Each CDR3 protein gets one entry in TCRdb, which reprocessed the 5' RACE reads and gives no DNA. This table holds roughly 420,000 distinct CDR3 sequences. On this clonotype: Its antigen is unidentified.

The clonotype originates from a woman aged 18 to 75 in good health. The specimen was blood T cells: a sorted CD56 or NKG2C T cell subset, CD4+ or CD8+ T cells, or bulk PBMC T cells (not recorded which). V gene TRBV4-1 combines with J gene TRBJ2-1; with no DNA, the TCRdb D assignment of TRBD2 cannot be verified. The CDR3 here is CASSQPPRLHEQFF.